Shown below are 20 T cell receptor beta chains from a single sample sequenced in a study of control samples from healthy donors and cancer patients. Profiling relied on immunoSEQ multiplex PCR, and the TCRdb table lists in-frame clones only, not all of them. The sample records some 20,000 clones, roughly 85% being singletons. The sequencing input was PBMCs. These receptors were collected from a man older than 75 with head and neck cancer.

The rearrangement links TRBV5-5 to TRBJ1-4; D remains ambiguous. The CDR3 length is 15 residues. The V and J ends lost 3 bases and 0 bases respectively, with 9 bases between them. Per germline, CDR1 SGHKS and CDR2 YYEKEE (reference sequence). CDR3 sequence reads: CASSSGLATNEKLFF. CDR3 nucleotides: TGTGCCAGCAGCTCCGGGTTGGCAACTAATGAAAAACTGTTTTTT.

The chain employs TRBV7-3 and TRBJ1-1; D perhaps matches TRBD1 (6 bases). In germline, CDR1 is SGHTA, CDR2 FQGTGA. V dropped 5 bases and J dropped 2 bases, with 15 bases sitting between them. This CDR3 comprises 15 residues. The CDR3 DNA reads TGTGCCAGCAGCCCGTTAGGGGGTCCAAACACTGAAGCTTTCTTT. It yields the protein CASSPLGGPNTEAFF.

The chain combines TRBV20-1 with TRBJ1-1, with D possibly being TRBD1 (5 bases). V shed 3 bases and J shed 6 bases, with 14 bases lying between them. This CDR3 spans 13 amino acids. Germline-derived CDR1 and CDR2 are DFQATT and SNEGSKA (reference sequence). Here the CDR3 reads CSASSSGSPEAFF. CDR3 nucleotides: TGCAGTGCTAGTTCGTCAGGGTCACCTGAAGCTTTCTTT.

The sample holds one count of this clone. The chain combines TRBV7-2 with TRBJ1-5; the D gene is possibly TRBD1 (5 bases). Germline assignment: CDR1 SGHTA and CDR2 FQGNSA. V lost 2 bases and J lost 5, with 7 bases in between. The CDR3 covers 13 residues. CDR3: CASSLWGDQPQHF. CDR3 sequence (DNA): TGTGCCAGCAGCTTATGGGGGGATCAGCCCCAGCATTTT.

This sequence joins TRBV18 and TRBJ2-7; TRBD1 agrees at 10 bases. Unmatched junction bases numbered 2, after V lost 3 bases and J lost 3 bases. This CDR3 is 14 amino acids long. Germline CDR1 is KGHSH and CDR2 is LQKENI. CDR3 bases: TGTGCCAGCTCACCGAGGACAGGGGGCTACGAGCAGTACTTC. It is translated as CASSPRTGGYEQYF.

The V and J genes are TRBV21-1 and TRBJ2-1; the D segment call TRBD1 is taken from the table without a DNA check. TRBV21-1 is a pseudogene locus. The CDR3 runs 13 residues. CDR3: CASSNGLYNEQFF. The CDR3 coding sequence is TGTGCCAGCAGCAATGGGCTCTACAATGAGCAGTTCTTC.

V gene TRBV10-1 combines with J gene TRBJ1-4, with D unclear. This CDR3 comprises 13 residues. V lost 10 bases, J lost 7 bases, and 16 bases lay in between. Germline assignment: CDR1 WNHNN and CDR2 SYGVQD (reference sequence). CDR3 amino acids: CAIRLHTGEKLFF. CDR3 coding DNA: TGCGCCATTCGGCTGCACACGGGTGAAAAACTGTTTTTT.

This clone has only a few counts. The J gene is TRBJ2-1, the V gene TRBV5-4, with D perhaps being TRBD1 or TRBD2 (6 bases each). The CDR3 has 16 amino acids. CDR1 is SGHNT and CDR2 is YYREEE in the germline V gene (reference sequence). Trimming removed 0 bases from V and 6 bases from J, with 16 bases in between. This chain's CDR3 is CASSLDRGPPLNEQFF. In DNA, the CDR3 is TGTGCCAGCAGCTTGGATCGGGGGCCGCCTCTCAATGAGCAGTTCTTC.

This chain connects TRBV5-5 to TRBJ2-6; either TRBD1 or TRBD2 may fit D (6 bases each). The CDR3 runs 17 residues. V lost 0 bases and J 2 bases, leaving 12 bases between the germline ends. CDR1 is SGHKS and CDR2 is YYEKEE in the germline V gene (reference sequence). The CDR3 is CASSLVSGAAGANVLTF. Written as DNA, the CDR3 is TGTGCCAGCAGCTTGGTTTCGGGGGCTGCTGGGGCCAACGTCCTGACTTTC.

This chain links TRBV7-3 with TRBJ2-1, with no clear D. The V end was cut by 2 bases, the J end by 6 bases, with 17 bases between. This CDR3 region has 16 residues. CDR1 and CDR2 from the germline V gene are SGHTA and FQGTGA. The CDR3 loop reads CASSLVPGYGFNEQFF. In DNA form, the CDR3 reads TGTGCCAGCAGCTTAGTCCCAGGCTACGGTTTCAATGAGCAGTTCTTC.

The chain has TRBV4-3 and TRBJ1-5, with TRBD1 matching over 9 bases. V dropped 4 bases and J dropped 3; count of bases not matched to a gene: 4. Germline V lookup: CDR1 LGHNA, CDR2 YSLEER. CDR3 length: 15 residues. CDR3 residues: CASSPRTGDNQPQHF. The DNA for the CDR3 is TGCGCCAGCAGCCCCCGGACAGGGGACAATCAGCCCCAGCATTTT.

The V and J genes are TRBV4-1 and TRBJ1-2; the match to TRBD1 covers 8 bases. The V and J ends lost 5 bases and 7 bases, in that order; junction bases with no gene match: 9. The CDR3 extends over 14 amino acids. Germline CDR1 is MGHRA and CDR2 is YSYEKL. CDR3 sequence (DNA): TGCGCCAGCAGCAAACGGACAGGGCTCGGTGGCTACACCTTC. It specifies CASSKRTGLGGYTF.

The count of this clone is one. The CDR3 nucleotides read TGTGCCAGCAGCTTAGCCGGTCCCACAGATACGCAGTATTTT. Its translation is CASSLAGPTDTQYF. J is TRBJ2-3 and V is TRBV7-6, with D uncertain. This CDR3 has 14 amino acids. Germline V CDR1 and CDR2: SGHVS, FNYEAQ. Trimming cost V 0 bases and J 2 bases, with 6 bases left between them.

Comments on this clone: Other nucleotide sequences in the sample specify the same CDR3. V and J are TRBV19 and TRBJ2-3; D is unclear. The CDR3 is made up of 12 amino acids. CDR1 and CDR2 (germline): LNHDA, SQIVND (reference sequence). Trimming pared 3 bases from V and 2 bases from J, leaving 3 bases between. Here the CDR3 reads CASSISTDTQYF. The DNA for the CDR3 is TGTGCCAGTAGTATTTCCACAGATACGCAGTATTTT. The full variable domain, with the rest looked up from reference TRBV19 and TRBJ2-3, is DGGITQSPKYLFRKEGQNVTLSCEQNLNHDAMYWYRQDPGQGLRLIYYSQIVNDFQKGDIAEGYSVSREKKESFPLTVTSAQKNPTAFYLCASSISTDTQYFGPGTRLTVL.

The rearrangement links TRBV27 to TRBJ2-7, with D possibly matching TRBD1 (5 bases). V gave up 3 bases and J gave up 2 bases, with 11 bases separating them. The CDR3 covers 14 residues. In germline, CDR1 is MNHEY, CDR2 SMNVEV (reference sequence). This CDR3 reads CASSFVGAPYEQYF. DNA for the CDR3: TGTGCCAGCAGTTTCGTAGGGGCTCCCTACGAGCAGTACTTC.

Points on this clone: A read error may produce the germline difference seen at one junction end. The chain combines TRBV7-9 with TRBJ1-5; TRBD1 matches 10 bases. The CDR3 is 16 amino acids. CDR1 is SEHNR and CDR2 is FQNEAQ in the germline V gene (reference sequence). The CDR3 bases are TGTGCCAGCAGCTTCCGGGACAGGGGAGGTGATCAGACCCAGCATTTT. Translated, it gives CASSFRDRGGDQTQHF.

V is TRBV6-1 and J is TRBJ2-7; the match to TRBD1 covers 8 bases. The CDR3 is 15 amino acids. V gave up 5 bases and J gave up 5 bases; unmatched junction bases: 11. Germline CDR1 reads MNHNS; CDR2 reads SASEGT. The CDR3 sequence: CASSWDRKLRDEQYF. The CDR3, as DNA: TGTGCCAGCAGTTGGGACAGGAAACTGAGGGACGAGCAGTACTTC.

This chain connects TRBV19 to TRBJ1-1, with 8 bases fitting TRBD1. The V and J ends lost 7 bases and 5 bases, in that order; junction bases with no gene match: 6. Per the germline V gene, CDR1 is LNHDA and CDR2 is SQIVND (reference sequence). The CDR3 runs to 13 residues. CDR3: CASTPDRVTEAFF. The DNA of the CDR3 is TGTGCCAGTACCCCGGACAGGGTAACTGAAGCTTTCTTT.

This clone was recorded a few times. The genes are TRBV9 and TRBJ2-5; D is possibly TRBD2 (6 bases). V was clipped by 4 bases and J by 5 bases, with 15 bases between them. Germline V gene lookup returns CDR1 SGDLS and CDR2 YYNGEE. The CDR3 covers 14 residues. The CDR3 here is CASSPPGLGETQYF. The CDR3 nucleotides read TGTGCCAGCAGCCCCCCGGGACTGGGGGAGACCCAGTACTTC.

The chain uses TRBV28 and TRBJ1-5; tentatively, D is TRBD1 (5 bases). V lost 6 bases to trimming and J lost 9 bases, with 18 bases between them. The V gene's germline CDR1 is MDHEN and CDR2 SYDVKM. The CDR3 has 14 amino acids. This chain's CDR3 is CASRIQVPGLPQHF. The DNA of the CDR3 is TGTGCCAGCAGGATACAGGTTCCAGGGTTGCCCCAGCATTTT.